This TCR beta chain originates from a study of CD8 T cells in Susac syndrome. Trimming removed 5 bases at V and 7 bases at J, with 15 bases between. Germline loops: CDR1 LNHDA, CDR2 SQIVND (reference sequence). This CDR3 spans 14 amino acids. CD8+ and CD4+ T cells circulating in blood were sequenced for TCR beta. Healthy donors constituted the controls, which were matched for age and sex. TEMRA cells were FACS-enriched, while CD8+ and CD4+ T cells were negatively isolated. Random hexamers were used to reverse transcribe about 0.45 to 1 ug of RNA. The authors amplified TCR beta CDR3 across 54 Vbeta and 13 Jbeta using immunoSEQ multiplex PCR. TCRdb reprocessed the immunoSEQ multiplex PCR reads with MiXCR, giving one entry per CDR3 protein. The sample contains 150,000 to 200,000 distinct CDR3 sequences, roughly 93% of which appear only once.

The V gene is TRBV19, the J gene TRBJ1-5, with a possible D match to TRBD1 (5 bases). Source material: CD4+ T cells from PBMCs. This receptor was obtained from a human donor in good health. The CDR3 DNA reads as TGTGCCAGTAGTTCCGGGACCCTCGGGCAGCCCCAGCATTTT. Translation: CASSSGTLGQPQHF.